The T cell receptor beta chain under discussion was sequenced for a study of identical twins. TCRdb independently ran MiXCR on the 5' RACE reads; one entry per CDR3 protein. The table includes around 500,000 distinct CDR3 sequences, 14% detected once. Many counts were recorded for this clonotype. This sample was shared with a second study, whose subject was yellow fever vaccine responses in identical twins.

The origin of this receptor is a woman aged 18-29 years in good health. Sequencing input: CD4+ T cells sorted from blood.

The CDR3 region has the DNA TGTGCCAGCAGCTCCCAGACTGTCATAGATACGCAGTATTTT. Amino acid sequence: CASSSQTVIDTQYF. This rearrangement joins TRBV11-2 to TRBJ2-3; D is unresolved. The V gene lost 4 bases and the J gene lost 5 bases, with 13 bases spanning the gap. The CDR3 sequence is 14 residues long. CDR1 SGHAT and CDR2 FQNNGV come from the germline V gene.